The clone carrying this TCR beta chain appeared a few times. The sample is drawn from a study of cytomegalovirus exposure and HLA in healthy donors. Germline V gene sequence: CDR1 LGHNT, CDR2 FRNRAP. The CDR3 contains 13 residues. Trimming at V came to 8 bases and at J to 6 bases, leaving 6 bases not matched to a gene. This PCR relied on a set of 60 Vbeta primers and 13 Jbeta primers. The data were produced by immunoSEQ multiplex PCR, yet TCRdb's version contains in-frame clones alone and is incomplete. The sample has fewer than 150,000 clones, nearly 80% seen once. Donors showed nominal health when sampled, although they likely had unrecorded immune exposures.

The sequenced sample was PBMCs. The genes are TRBV12-5 and TRBJ1-3, with 8 bases matching TRBD1. The TCR was taken from a male donor in good health and CMV-seronegative. In DNA, the CDR3 is TGTGCTAGTTCCCGGACAGGGAAAAACACCATATATTTT. Translation gives CASSRTGKNTIYF. The full variable domain, rest sourced from reference TRBV12-5 and TRBJ1-3, is DARVTQTPRHKVTEMGQEVTMRCQPILGHNTVFWYRQTMMQGLELLAYFRNRAPLDDSGMPKDRFSAEMPDATLATLKIQPSEPRDSAVYFCASSRTGKNTIYFGEGSWLTVV.